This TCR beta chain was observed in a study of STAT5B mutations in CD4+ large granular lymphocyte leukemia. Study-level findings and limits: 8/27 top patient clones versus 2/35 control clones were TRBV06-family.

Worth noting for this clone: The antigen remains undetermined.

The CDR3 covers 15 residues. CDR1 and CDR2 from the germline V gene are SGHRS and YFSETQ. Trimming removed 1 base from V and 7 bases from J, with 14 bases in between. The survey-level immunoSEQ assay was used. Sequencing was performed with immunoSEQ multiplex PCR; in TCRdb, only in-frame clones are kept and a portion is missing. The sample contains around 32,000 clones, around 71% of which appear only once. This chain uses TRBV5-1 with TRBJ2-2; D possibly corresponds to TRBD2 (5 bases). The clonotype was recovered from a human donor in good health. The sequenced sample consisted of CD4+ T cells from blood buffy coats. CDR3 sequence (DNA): TGCGCCAGCAGCTTGTCAGCGCTCGGGAACGGGGAGCTGTTTTTT. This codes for CASSLSALGNGELFF.